Presented here are 25 T cell receptor beta chains from one specimen sequenced in a study of beta chain features in type 1 diabetes. Study-wide results and caveats: All four CD4+ subsets of Type 1 diabetes patients contained TCRB CDR3s that were moderately but significantly shorter.

cDNA synthesis used the whole RNA isolate, giving expressed TCRB sequences. The method was immunoSEQ multiplex PCR; TCRdb's version includes in-frame clones alone and lacks a portion of them. The table records approximately 240,000 clones, under 20% of them present only once. No cognate antigen is known for these TCRs. Sequenced input: naive CD4+ T cells from blood. The receptors come from a man aged 30-40 years with type 1 diabetes.

V usage is TRBV7-8 and J usage is TRBJ2-7; D ambiguous. Germline assignment: CDR1 SGHVS and CDR2 FQNEAQ. The CDR3 runs 14 residues. V was cut by 1 base and J by 3 bases, with 10 bases left in between. This CDR3 is CASSLVYRNYEQYF. The CDR3 DNA sequence: TGTGCCAGCAGCTTAGTATATCGTAACTACGAGCAGTACTTC. Based on the CDR3 plus reference TRBV7-8 and TRBJ2-7, the full variable domain is GAGVSQSPRYKVAKRGQDVALRCDPISGHVSLFWYQQALGQGPEFLTYFQNEAQLDKSGLPSDRFFAERPEGSVSTLKIQRTQQEDSAVYLCASSLVYRNYEQYFGPGTRLTVT.

This clone was observed a few times. The chain couples TRBV5-1 to TRBJ2-3; maybe TRBD2 (5 bases). From germline, CDR1 is SGHRS and CDR2 YFSETQ. V dropped 0 bases and J dropped 1 base, with 6 bases sitting between them. The CDR3 extends over 14 amino acids. The CDR3 sequence: CASSLEAGTDTQYF. CDR3 in DNA: TGCGCCAGCAGCTTGGAAGCGGGCACAGATACGCAGTATTTT.

The chain carries TRBV29-1 and TRBJ2-3, with 7 bases fitting TRBD2. Germline V gene lookup returns CDR1 SQVTM and CDR2 ANQGSEA. The junction had 11 bases not matched to a gene; V was cut back by 8 bases and J by 6 bases. The CDR3 loop spans 13 amino acids. CDR3 amino acids: CSFRRETGDTQYF. The DNA of the CDR3 is TGCAGCTTCCGGCGGGAGACTGGGGATACGCAGTATTTT.

The chain recombines TRBV5-1 with TRBJ2-5; D is ambiguous. V was pared by 0 bases and J by 5 bases, with 11 bases between. Germline CDR1 reads SGHRS; CDR2 reads YFSETQ. The CDR3 loop spans 14 amino acids. CDR3 amino acids: CASSLGNGLETQYF. The DNA of the CDR3 is TGCGCCAGCAGCTTGGGTAACGGGCTGGAGACCCAGTACTTC.

V is TRBV28 and J is TRBJ2-7, with 7 bases aligning to TRBD2. The V gene end was trimmed by 8 bases and the J gene end by 4 bases; junction bases not matched to a gene: 17. The CDR3 has 16 residues. The germline V gene encodes CDR1 MDHEN and CDR2 SYDVKM. Here the CDR3 DNA reads TGTGCCAGCGACGTTATTGCGGGAGTCCTTCAATACGAGCAGTACTTC. It specifies CASDVIAGVLQYEQYF.

This clone was picked up a small number of times. V gene TRBV25-1 combines with J gene TRBJ2-1; 16 positions match TRBD2. The CDR3 has 15 amino acids. The V gene end was trimmed by 10 bases and the J gene end by 5 bases; junction bases not matched to a gene: 5. Germline V gene data show CDR1 as MGHDK and CDR2 as SYGVNS. CDR3 nucleotide sequence: TGTGCCACCGGGACTAGCGGGAGGGCCAACAATGAGCAGTTCTTC. Protein sequence: CATGTSGRANNEQFF.

Only a few counts were recorded for this clone. The rearrangement joins TRBV25-1 to TRBJ2-5; 8 bases align to TRBD2. CDR3 length: 14 residues. The germline V gene has CDR1 MGHDK and CDR2 SYGVNS. The ends lost 2 bases at V and 7 bases at J; junction bases unmatched: 6. CDR3 coding DNA: TGTGCCAGCAGTGAAAGCGGGAGAAGGTCGACCCAGTACTTC. Residues: CASSESGRRSTQYF.

This chain joins TRBV27 and TRBJ2-1; 7 nucleotides line up with TRBD2. The germline V gene encodes CDR1 MNHEY and CDR2 SMNVEV (reference sequence). There are 12 residues in the CDR3. J gave up 9 bases and V 5 bases, and 4 bases lay outside the gene matches. The CDR3 spells CASSTRTSEQFF. CDR3 nucleotides: TGTGCCAGCAGTACACGGACTAGTGAGCAGTTCTTC.

This clone has a handful of counts. The V gene is TRBV19, the J gene TRBJ2-1; 7 bases agree with TRBD1. The CDR3 is made up of 16 amino acids. Germline CDR1 reads LNHDA; CDR2 reads SQIVND (reference sequence). With V trimmed by 5 bases and J by 2 bases, 9 bases remained unmatched. CDR3 in DNA: TGTGCCAGTAGTCCCCCTAGGGGACAGACCTACAATGAGCAGTTCTTC. Its translation is CASSPPRGQTYNEQFF.

This clone was seen a few times. V and J are TRBV7-2 and TRBJ1-1; TRBD1 is a possible D gene (5 bases). Germline V lookup: CDR1 SGHTA, CDR2 FQGNSA. The CDR3 is 14 residues long. Trimming took 5 bases from V and 1 from J, leaving 11 bases between them. The CDR3 nucleotides are TGTGCCAGCAGCCCCCGTGGGGGGAACACTGAAGCTTTCTTT. Translated, it gives CASSPRGGNTEAFF.

V and J are TRBV7-8 and TRBJ2-4, with no clear D. The germline V gene encodes CDR1 SGHVS and CDR2 FQNEAQ. Trimming removed 2 bases from V and 0 bases from J, with 5 bases in between. The CDR3 spans 14 residues. The CDR3 protein is CASSLRRAKNIQYF. In DNA, the CDR3 is TGTGCCAGCAGCTTACGTCGAGCCAAAAACATTCAGTACTTC.

This clone was seen at least ten times. The J gene is TRBJ2-1, the V gene TRBV30; D is undetermined. The V and J ends lost 5 bases and 7 bases respectively, with 9 bases between them. The germline V gene encodes CDR1 GTSNPN and CDR2 SVGIG (reference sequence). This CDR3 has 11 residues. The CDR3 spells CAWALGNEQFF. The CDR3 bases are TGTGCCTGGGCCCTTGGGAATGAGCAGTTCTTC.

The CDR3 spells CASTRTANNEQFF. DNA for the CDR3: TGTGCCAGCACCCGGACAGCCAACAATGAGCAGTTCTTC. This chain links TRBV2 with TRBJ2-1, with a weak D call TRBD1 (6 bases). The germline V gene encodes CDR1 SNHLY and CDR2 FYNNEI. This CDR3 contains 13 residues. V lost 7 bases and J lost 5, with 12 bases in between.

The V gene is TRBV7-2, the J gene TRBJ2-7; possibly TRBD2 for D (6 bases). The CDR3 has 15 amino acids. With 5 bases removed from V and 0 bases from J, the gap between germline ends came to 14 bases. From germline, CDR1 is SGHTA and CDR2 FQGNSA. CDR3 region: CASSAPSGPSYEQYF. In nucleotides, the CDR3 is TGTGCCAGCAGCGCACCGAGCGGGCCCTCCTACGAGCAGTACTTC.

The rearrangement joins TRBV7-2 to TRBJ1-2; D not certain. Deletions cut 6 bases from V and 4 bases from J, with 12 bases between. Per the germline V gene, CDR1 is SGHTA and CDR2 is FQGNSA. CDR3 length: 13 residues. CDR3 DNA: TGTGCCAGCAGTCAAGGACCGACCTATGGCTACACCTTC. Translation: CASSQGPTYGYTF.

This clone was picked up a small number of times. The genes are TRBV5-1 and TRBJ2-1; 9 bases are a match to TRBD2. Germline V gives CDR1 SGHRS, CDR2 YFSETQ. V was clipped by 0 bases and J by 16 bases; unmatched bases: 8. The CDR3 has 13 amino acids. The CDR3 loop is CASSLGSGRSEFF. The CDR3 DNA is TGCGCCAGCAGCTTGGGAAGCGGGAGGAGTGAATTCTTC.

The rearrangement links TRBV30 to TRBJ2-3, with TRBD2 matching over 14 bases. CDR3 length: 16 residues. V shed 0 bases, J shed 1 base, and the junction held 0 bases outside the gene matches. Germline V gene lookup returns CDR1 GTSNPN and CDR2 SVGIG (reference sequence). The CDR3 here is CAWSVGLAGGTDTQYF. CDR3 in DNA: TGTGCCTGGAGTGTGGGACTAGCGGGAGGCACAGATACGCAGTATTTT.

As regards this clone: This same CDR3 is encoded by further DNA sequences in the sample. The chain links TRBV18 to TRBJ2-6; D is undetermined. V dropped 0 bases and J dropped 0 bases, with 3 bases sitting between them. The CDR3 totals 15 residues. CDR1 is KGHSH and CDR2 is LQKENI in the germline V gene. CDR3 region: CASSPPSSGANVLTF. The CDR3 DNA follows: TGTGCCAGCTCACCACCCAGCTCTGGGGCCAACGTCCTGACTTTC.

This clone appeared a few times. The chain carries TRBV7-2 and TRBJ2-5, with D uncertain. Germline V lookup: CDR1 SGHTA, CDR2 FQGNSA. V shed 5 bases and J shed 1 base, with 8 bases lying between them. The CDR3 has 13 residues. CDR3 in DNA: TGTGCCAGCAGCCGGAACACCCAAGAGACCCAGTACTTC. Translating gives CASSRNTQETQYF.

The CDR3 loop reads CASSLIGIDEQFF. As DNA, the CDR3 is TGTGCCAGCAGCTTAATCGGGATCGATGAGCAGTTCTTC. This chain joins TRBV7-2 and TRBJ2-1; tentatively, D is TRBD2 (5 bases). The CDR3 runs 13 residues. V lost 2 bases and J 8 bases, leaving 10 bases between the germline ends. The germline V gene encodes CDR1 SGHTA and CDR2 FQGNSA.

V is TRBV29-1 and J is TRBJ2-2, with D unclear. V lost 2 bases, J lost 3 bases, and 10 bases lay in between. The CDR3 is 14 amino acids. CDR1 and CDR2 (germline): SQVTM, ANQGSEA. Here the CDR3 reads CSVESGLDTGELFF. The CDR3 DNA reads as TGCAGCGTTGAATCTGGGTTGGACACCGGGGAGCTGTTTTTT.

The rearrangement joins TRBV19 to TRBJ2-3, with 10 bases aligning to TRBD2. In germline, CDR1 is LNHDA, CDR2 SQIVND (reference sequence). The ends lost 4 bases at V and 3 bases at J; junction bases unmatched: 7. This CDR3 comprises 16 residues. The CDR3, as DNA: TGTGCCAGTAGTAAACCCCCGGGACTAGCGACAGATACGCAGTATTTT. It encodes CASSKPPGLATDTQYF.

V gene TRBV5-4 combines with J gene TRBJ2-1, with D possibly being TRBD2 (5 bases). Germline loops: CDR1 SGHNT, CDR2 YYREEE (reference sequence). Trimming stripped 0 bases from V and 0 bases from J, with 7 bases between. The CDR3 loop spans 15 amino acids. In DNA form, the CDR3 reads TGTGCCAGCAGCTTGGCGGGGAGCTCCTACAATGAGCAGTTCTTC. Protein: CASSLAGSSYNEQFF.

The chain combines TRBV14 with TRBJ1-2; perhaps TRBD1 as D (6 bases). Trimming left V 0 bases short and J 8 bases short, with 13 bases between. Germline V gene lookup returns CDR1 SGHDN and CDR2 FVKESK. There are 14 residues in the CDR3. The CDR3 loop reads CASSQESWGRGYTF. The CDR3 nucleotides are TGTGCCAGCAGCCAAGAGAGCTGGGGGCGAGGCTACACCTTC.

This clone has only a few counts. The chain links TRBV6-5 to TRBJ2-7; 7 bases fit TRBD2. Germline V gene lookup returns CDR1 MNHEY and CDR2 SVGAGI. Trimming at V came to 6 bases and at J to 2 bases, leaving 10 bases not matched to a gene. The CDR3 has 15 amino acids. CDR3 protein: CASSWEGLQPYEQYF. DNA of the CDR3: TGTGCCAGCAGCTGGGAGGGACTGCAACCCTACGAGCAGTACTTC.